This T cell receptor (beta chain) was sequenced for a study of cytomegalovirus exposure and HLA in healthy donors. TCRdb's copy holds only in-frame clones and misses some; the assay was immunoSEQ multiplex PCR. The sample consists of some 200,000 clones, about 86% of them appearing once. Trimming removed 0 bases at V and 7 bases at J, with 13 bases between. Per germline, CDR1 LGHNA and CDR2 YNFKEQ. The CDR3 runs 15 residues. This receptor was obtained from a woman aged 18 to 35 in good health and CMV-seropositive. The source material was PBMCs. The chain links TRBV4-2 to TRBJ2-4, with D perhaps matching TRBD2 (5 bases). CDR3 sequence: CASSQDVARGNIQYF. Written as DNA, the CDR3 is TGTGCCAGCAGCCAAGATGTCGCCCGAGGGAACATTCAGTACTTC.